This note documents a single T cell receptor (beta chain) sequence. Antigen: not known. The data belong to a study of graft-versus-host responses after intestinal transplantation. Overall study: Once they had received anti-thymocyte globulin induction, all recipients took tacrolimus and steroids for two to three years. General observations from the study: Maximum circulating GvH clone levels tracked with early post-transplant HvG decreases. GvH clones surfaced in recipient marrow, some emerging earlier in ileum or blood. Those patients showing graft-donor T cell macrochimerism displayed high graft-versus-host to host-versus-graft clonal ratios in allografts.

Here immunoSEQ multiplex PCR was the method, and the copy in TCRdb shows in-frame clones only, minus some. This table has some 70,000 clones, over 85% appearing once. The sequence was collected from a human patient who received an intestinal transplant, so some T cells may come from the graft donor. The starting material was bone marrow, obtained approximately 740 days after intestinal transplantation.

CDR3 coding DNA: TGCGCCAGCAGCTTGGAGGCTCGGTACGCAGATACGCAGTATTTT. Translated, it gives CASSLEARYADTQYF. The chain combines TRBV5-1 with TRBJ2-3; D gene unclear. Germline values: CDR1 SGHRS, CDR2 YFSETQ. This CDR3 region has 15 residues. V was cut by 0 bases and J by 4 bases, with 12 bases left in between.